The 24 T cell receptor beta chains presented below share a single source sample, sequenced in a study of T cell responses to AZD1222 COVID-19 vaccine. Clones were sequenced by immunoSEQ multiplex PCR, and TCRdb holds only the in-frame ones, with some missing. The data show 100,000 or so clones, 85% to 90% seen once. The material sequenced was peripheral blood, taken on day 0 of AZD1222 vaccination. These receptors originate from an adult in good health.

The J gene is TRBJ1-1, the V gene TRBV28, with TRBD1 as a possible D gene (5 bases). The CDR3 contains 13 residues. Germline CDR1 and CDR2: MDHEN and SYDVKM. V was shortened by 6 bases and J by 1 base, with 9 bases between the two germline ends. Written as DNA, the CDR3 is TGTGCCAGCAGGAGCGACAGGAACACTGAAGCTTTCTTT. It encodes CASRSDRNTEAFF.

The V call is TRBV28, the J call TRBJ1-3, with D hard to call. This CDR3 comprises 17 residues. Germline V gene sequence: CDR1 MDHEN, CDR2 SYDVKM. Trimming shortened V by 2 bases and J by 2 bases, and 16 bases separated the two germline ends. CDR3 bases: TGTGCCAGCAGTTTACCCTCGGGTTTGGTTGCTGGAAACACCATATATTTT. Protein product: CASSLPSGLVAGNTIYF.

The chain employs TRBV25-1 and TRBJ2-7, with D possibly called TRBD1 or TRBD2 (5 bases each). V lost 3 bases and J 0 bases, leaving 9 bases between the germline ends. The CDR3 totals 14 residues. Germline V lookup: CDR1 MGHDK, CDR2 SYGVNS. CDR3 bases: TGTGCCAGCAGTGACGGGGCAGCCTCCTACGAGCAGTACTTC. Protein product: CASSDGAASYEQYF.

In its sample, this clone was seen once. The chain joins TRBV5-1 to TRBJ2-2; D not resolved. This CDR3 spans 12 amino acids. Trimming took 5 bases from V and 8 from J, leaving 10 bases between them. The germline V gene has CDR1 SGHRS and CDR2 YFSETQ. The CDR3 coding sequence is TGCGCCAGCAGAGTAGGATCTGGGGAGCTGTTTTTT. Its translation: CASRVGSGELFF.

The chain is built from TRBV30 and TRBJ2-2, with 8 bases fitting TRBD2. The CDR3 covers 17 residues. Germline CDR1 reads GTSNPN; CDR2 reads SVGIG (reference sequence). With V trimmed by 2 bases and J by 0 bases, 8 bases remained unmatched. Here the CDR3 DNA reads TGTGCCTGGAGTTTTATGTCGGGAGGGACGAACACCGGGGAGCTGTTTTTT. Translated: CAWSFMSGGTNTGELFF.

The gene calls are TRBV29-1 and TRBJ1-5, with 11 bases identical to TRBD1. V was clipped by 7 bases and J by 6 bases; unmatched bases: 8. The CDR3 runs 14 residues. Germline lookup yields CDR1 SQVTM and CDR2 ANQGSEA. This CDR3 reads CSAGTGTGGQPQHF. In nucleotides, the CDR3 is TGCAGCGCCGGGACCGGGACAGGGGGTCAGCCCCAGCATTTT.

The chain is built from TRBV5-1 and TRBJ1-2; TRBD1 aligns across 10 bases. J gave up 8 bases and V 4 bases, and 11 bases lay outside the gene matches. Looked up from germline, CDR1 is SGHRS and CDR2 is YFSETQ. The CDR3 loop spans 15 amino acids. Here the CDR3 reads CASSPPDRGSLGYTF. The CDR3 coding sequence is TGCGCCAGCAGCCCGCCGGACAGGGGGAGTCTGGGCTACACCTTC.

The chain recombines TRBV10-3 with TRBJ2-2; D is perhaps TRBD2 (6 bases). The CDR3 is made up of 17 amino acids. Looked up from germline, CDR1 is ENHRY and CDR2 is SYGVKD. Trimming removed 0 bases at V and 4 bases at J, with 15 bases between. Here the CDR3 DNA reads TGTGCCATCAGTGAGTCGTTGTCACGGGGGTCCACCGGGGAGCTGTTTTTT. This translates into CAISESLSRGSTGELFF.

V usage is TRBV2 and J usage is TRBJ1-2; weak D call: TRBD1 (5 bases). The V and J ends lost 8 bases and 8 bases respectively, with 12 bases between them. CDR3 length equals 11 residues. The germline gives CDR1 SNHLY, CDR2 FYNNEI. The CDR3 is CASQRGSGYTF. CDR3 sequence (DNA): TGTGCCAGCCAGAGGGGCAGCGGCTACACCTTC.

The chain links TRBV6-6 to TRBJ1-5; no firm D call. Germline V gives CDR1 MNHNY, CDR2 SVGAGI (reference sequence). Trimming pared 1 base from V and 6 bases from J, leaving 13 bases between. The CDR3 covers 15 residues. CDR3: CASSYYGDKGQPQHF. The CDR3 DNA reads TGTGCCAGCAGTTACTATGGGGATAAGGGTCAGCCCCAGCATTTT.

The chain has TRBV11-2 and TRBJ1-5; D is unresolved. CDR3 length: 16 amino acids. Germline lookup yields CDR1 SGHAT and CDR2 FQNNGV. The V end lost 5 bases, the J end lost 0 bases, and 14 bases lay between the germline ends. The CDR3: CASSLVPFNSNQPQHF. As DNA, the CDR3 is TGTGCCAGCAGCCTCGTCCCTTTTAATAGCAATCAGCCCCAGCATTTT.

The rearrangement joins TRBV4-2 to TRBJ1-1; D gene unclear. The germline V gene has CDR1 LGHNA and CDR2 YNFKEQ. Deletions cut 4 bases from V and 3 bases from J, with 21 bases between. The CDR3 sequence is 17 residues long. The CDR3 nucleotides are TGTGCCAGCAGCCCAACCGGAGAGGCAGGAGAGTACACTGAAGCTTTCTTT. The encoded protein is CASSPTGEAGEYTEAFF.

The chain has TRBV18 and TRBJ1-5; no reliable D call. The CDR3 totals 13 residues. V shed 5 bases and J shed 4 bases, with 9 bases lying between them. Germline V gives CDR1 KGHSH, CDR2 LQKENI. In DNA, the CDR3 is TGTGCCAGCTCATGGGAAGGGAATCAGCCCCAGCATTTT. It translates to CASSWEGNQPQHF.

The chain employs TRBV19 and TRBJ1-6, with 12 bases fitting TRBD1. V trimming: 7 bases; J trimming: 8 bases; junction bases outside the gene matches: 3. CDR3 length: 14 amino acids. Germline values: CDR1 LNHDA, CDR2 SQIVND (reference sequence). This CDR3 reads CASTGTGGDSPLHF. The CDR3 coding sequence is TGTGCCAGTACCGGGACAGGGGGCGATTCACCCCTCCACTTT. The complete variable domain, with remaining parts taken from reference TRBV19 and TRBJ1-6, reads DGGITQSPKYLFRKEGQNVTLSCEQNLNHDAMYWYRQDPGQGLRLIYYSQIVNDFQKGDIAEGYSVSREKKESFPLTVTSAQKNPTAFYLCASTGTGGDSPLHFGNGTRLTVT.

The chain is built from TRBV19 and TRBJ1-5, with a possible D match to TRBD1 (6 bases). The germline V gene has CDR1 LNHDA and CDR2 SQIVND (reference sequence). CDR3 length equals 15 residues. With 7 bases removed from V and 2 bases from J, the gap between germline ends came to 15 bases. CDR3 region: CASNEDRLGNQPQHF. The CDR3 coding sequence is TGTGCCAGTAACGAAGACAGGTTGGGCAATCAGCCCCAGCATTTT.

The chain employs TRBV13 and TRBJ2-7; no definite D call. The CDR3 length is 12 residues. The germline V gene has CDR1 PRHDT and CDR2 FYEKMQ (reference sequence). Trimming stripped 5 bases from V and 3 bases from J, with 8 bases between. The CDR3 here is CASSPSRYEQYF. DNA for the CDR3: TGTGCCAGCAGCCCATCACGCTACGAGCAGTACTTC. Full variable domain (remainder filled in from reference TRBV13 and TRBJ2-7): AAGVIQSPRHLIKEKRETATLKCYPIPRHDTVYWYQQGPGQDPQFLISFYEKMQSDKGSIPDRFSAQQFSDYHSELNMSSLELGDSALYFCASSPSRYEQYFGPGTRLTVT.

The chain combines TRBV10-3 with TRBJ1-5, with unresolved D. V was pared by 6 bases and J by 0 bases, with 6 bases between. The germline V gene encodes CDR1 ENHRY and CDR2 SYGVKD. The CDR3 totals 13 residues. Here the CDR3 reads CAISQNSNQPQHF. The CDR3 DNA is TGTGCCATCAGCCAAAATAGCAATCAGCCCCAGCATTTT.

The chain has TRBV9 and TRBJ2-2, with D possibly being TRBD2 (6 bases). Germline V lookup: CDR1 SGDLS, CDR2 YYNGEE. With 3 bases removed from V and 1 base from J, the gap between germline ends came to 10 bases. This CDR3 has 15 amino acids. This chain's CDR3 is CASSGMGGNTGELFF. CDR3 nucleotides: TGTGCCAGCAGCGGCATGGGAGGGAACACCGGGGAGCTGTTTTTT.

V usage is TRBV11-2 and J usage is TRBJ2-7; D is ambiguous. The germline V gene encodes CDR1 SGHAT and CDR2 FQNNGV. The V and J ends lost 2 bases and 2 bases respectively, with 4 bases between them. CDR3 size: 12 residues. Here the CDR3 reads CASSLPAYEQYF. DNA for the CDR3: TGTGCCAGCAGCTTACCAGCCTACGAGCAGTACTTC.

The rearrangement joins TRBV19 to TRBJ2-5, with D unresolved. CDR3 length equals 14 residues. V shed 5 bases and J shed 2 bases, with 12 bases lying between them. CDR1 LNHDA and CDR2 SQIVND come from the germline V gene (reference sequence). The DNA for the CDR3 is TGTGCCAGTAGTCGATCCCAGCTTCAAGAGACCCAGTACTTC. The encoded protein is CASSRSQLQETQYF.

The rearrangement links TRBV10-1 to TRBJ2-2; 9 nucleotides agree with TRBD2. The length of the CDR3 is 17 residues. Germline V gene data show CDR1 as WNHNN and CDR2 as SYGVQD (reference sequence). The junction had 8 bases not matched to a gene; V was cut back by 3 bases and J by 3 bases. CDR3 sequence reads: CASSDSGTSTHTGELFF. Written as DNA, the CDR3 is TGCGCCAGCAGTGACTCGGGGACTAGCACCCACACCGGGGAGCTGTTTTTT.

The chain is built from TRBV6-2 or TRBV6-3 and TRBJ1-5; D may be TRBD1 (6 bases). The germline gives CDR1 MNHEY, CDR2 SVGEGT. With 6 bases removed from V and 0 bases from J, the gap between germline ends came to 18 bases. This CDR3 has 17 residues. CDR3 amino acids: CASSEIGQTISNQPQHF. CDR3 bases: TGTGCCAGCAGCGAGATAGGACAGACCATTAGCAATCAGCCCCAGCATTTT.

Only one count was recorded for this clone. This sequence joins TRBV28 and TRBJ2-2; 8 bases match TRBD2. The length of the CDR3 is 16 residues. Trimming removed 5 bases from V and 0 bases from J; junction bases left unmatched: 5. Germline-derived CDR1 and CDR2 are MDHEN and SYDVKM. CDR3 sequence (DNA): TGTGCCAGCAGTATATATAGCGGGACGAACACCGGGGAGCTGTTTTTT. Its translation is CASSIYSGTNTGELFF.

The chain combines TRBV18 with TRBJ1-5; maybe TRBD1 (5 bases). Germline CDR1 and CDR2: KGHSH and LQKENI. V shed 3 bases and J shed 3 bases, with 15 bases lying between them. CDR3 length equals 16 residues. The CDR3 sequence: CASSPPGGAFNQPQHF. The CDR3 DNA is TGTGCCAGCTCACCCCCGGGAGGGGCATTCAATCAGCCCCAGCATTTT.